This TCR beta chain was obtained from a study of blood T cell repertoires in COVID-19. Produced via immunoSEQ multiplex PCR; TCRdb's table is partial and in-frame only. The table lists roughly 71,000 clones, 80% of them singletons. Per the germline V gene, CDR1 is SGHAT and CDR2 is FQNNGV. The CDR3 extends over 13 amino acids. V was shortened by 3 bases and J by 0 bases, with 5 bases between the two germline ends. The TCR originated in a man aged 70 or older who had recovered from COVID-19. V gene TRBV11-2 combines with J gene TRBJ1-2; the D is unclear. The sample consisted of peripheral blood. CDR3 amino acids: CASSFVTNYGYTF. CDR3 nucleotide sequence: TGTGCCAGCAGCTTCGTTACTAACTATGGCTACACCTTC.